The rows below give T cell receptor beta chains drawn from one sample of a study of Graves' ophthalmopathy and Graves' hyperthyroidism. TCRdb redid the calling of the multiplex PCR reads with MiXCR, one entry per CDR3 protein. The profile shows some 1.1 million distinct CDR3 sequences, about 36% of them singletons. Sample: peripheral blood or thyroid tissue (not recorded which). These receptors all stem from an adult man with Graves' hyperthyroidism. Each CDR3 is given with its conserved first and last residue. Each record gives: clone size, V gene, J gene, D gene, CDR3 DNA, CDR3 protein. A D gene is named only where the DNA matches it firmly. A row's size may be missing; if present it is once, few, many or a size class.

>many|TRBV12-3/TRBV12-4|TRBJ1-1|-
TGTGCCAGCAGCCCCGAGAGCGGGAACACTGAAGCTTTCTTT
CASSPESGNTEAFF
>many|TRBV7-8|TRBJ1-6|-
TGTGCCAGCAGCCCAACAGGGAGAAATTCACCCCTCCACTTT
CASSPTGRNSPLHF
>once|TRBV7-6|TRBJ2-3|TRBD1
TGTGCCAGCAGGTCCACACAGGGGGCTACAGATACGCAGTATTTT
CASRSTQGATDTQYF
>once|TRBV15|TRBJ2-5|-
TGTGCCACCAGCAGAGTCAGGGCCAAGGAGACCCAGTACTTC
CATSRVRAKETQYF
>few|TRBV19|TRBJ1-1|TRBD1
TGTGCCAGTAGTATAAGGGGGCGGAACACTGAAGCTTTCTTT
CASSIRGRNTEAFF
>-|TRBV7-2|TRBJ2-7|TRBD1
TGTGCCAGCAGCCCACTTGGGGACAGGGTATTTTACGAGCAGTACTTC
CASSPLGDRVFYEQYF
>-|TRBV10-2|TRBJ2-2|-
TGCGCCACCATTGACGTGGGGGAGCTGTTTTTT
CATIDVGELFF
>few|TRBV7-2|TRBJ1-6|-
TGTGCCAGCAGCCGTGGACAGTCGCGACAAATTAATTCACCCCTCCACTTT
CASSRGQSRQINSPLHF
>once|TRBV2|TRBJ1-1|-
TGTGCCAGCAGTGGTACAGGAAAAGCTTTCTTT
CASSGTGKAFF
>few|TRBV2|TRBJ2-3|TRBD2
TGTGCCAGCCGGACTAGCGGGAGGTTGACAGATACGCAGTATTTT
CASRTSGRLTDTQYF
>once|TRBV7-2|TRBJ1-5|-
TGTGCCAGCAGCCAGGGACAAATCAGCAATCAGCCCCAGCATTTT
CASSQGQISNQPQHF
>many|TRBV29-1|TRBJ1-2|TRBD1
TGCAGCGTTGAAGCAGGGGGGAACTATGGCTACACCTTC
CSVEAGGNYGYTF
>many|TRBV7-9|TRBJ1-2|TRBD1
TGTGCCAGCAGCCTAGAAGGGACAGATAATGGCTACACCTTC
CASSLEGTDNGYTF
>many|TRBV29-1|TRBJ1-6|TRBD1
TGCAGCGCTCGGAGGGACAGTAATTCACCCCTCCACTTT
CSARRDSNSPLHF
>-|TRBV12-3/TRBV12-4|TRBJ2-7|TRBD1
TGTGCCAGCAGTTCCTCGGGACAGGGGTACTACGAGCAGTACTTC
CASSSSGQGYYEQYF
>-|TRBV5-4|TRBJ1-1|TRBD1
TGTGCCAGCAGCGCCCGACAGGGTGGGGACAGGGGAAGTTATGGGGCTTTCTTT
CASSARQGGDRGSYGAFF
>-|TRBV29-1|TRBJ1-2|-
TGCAGCGTTGAAGATTCAGTGGGGGAGGGCTACACCTTC
CSVEDSVGEGYTF